The clone carrying this TCR beta chain was seen just once. Its target is not known. It was across several immunoSEQ plates that each subset's genomic DNA was evenly split. Generated by immunoSEQ multiplex PCR, the TCRdb table keeps only in-frame clones and is missing some. The sample holds hundreds of thousands of clones, about 95% seen once. The sample is drawn from a study of shared clonotypes between healthy human individuals. Study outcomes and limitations: Non-shared clonotypes showed lower generation probabilities than clonotypes common to all four donors.

The germline gives CDR1 MNHEY, CDR2 SVGAGI. V was pared by 5 bases and J by 0 bases, with 8 bases between. The CDR3 length is 13 residues. CD8 cells regarded as naive lacked CD45RO, were positively chosen for CCR7, and omitted terminally differentiated effector memory CD45RA+ cells. The clonotype originates from a young woman in good health. The specimen was naive CD8+ T cells sorted from blood. The chain recombines TRBV6-5 with TRBJ2-7; no clear D gene. The chain's CDR3 is CASSLDGSYEQYF. CDR3 in DNA: TGTGCCAGCAGTCTGGACGGCTCCTACGAGCAGTACTTC.